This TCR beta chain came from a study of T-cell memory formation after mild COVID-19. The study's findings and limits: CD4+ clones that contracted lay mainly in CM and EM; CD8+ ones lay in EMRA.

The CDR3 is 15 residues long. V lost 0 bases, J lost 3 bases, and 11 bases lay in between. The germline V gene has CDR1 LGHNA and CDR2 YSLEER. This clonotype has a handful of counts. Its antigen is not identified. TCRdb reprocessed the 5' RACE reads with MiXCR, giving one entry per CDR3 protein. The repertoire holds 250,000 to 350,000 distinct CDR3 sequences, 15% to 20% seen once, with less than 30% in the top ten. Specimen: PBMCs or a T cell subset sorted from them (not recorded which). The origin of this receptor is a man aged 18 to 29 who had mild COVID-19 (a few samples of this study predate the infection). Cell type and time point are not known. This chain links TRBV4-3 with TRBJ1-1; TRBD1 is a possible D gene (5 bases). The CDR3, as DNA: TGCGCCAGCAGCCAAGATAGCCAGGGTGACACTGAAGCTTTCTTT. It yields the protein CASSQDSQGDTEAFF.